One and the same sample provided the 16 T cell receptor beta chains below, sequenced in a study of T-cell reconstitution after alpha-beta-depleted transplantation in children (dated by TCRdb to the mid-2010s). Libraries were made using PCR. Sequencing was performed on an Illumina HiSeq 2500. TCR library preparation used molecular barcoding, with unique molecular identifiers applied to normalize quantification of the TCRbeta repertoire. TCRdb applied fastp at Q25 and MiXCR to the public reads, then kept only in-frame beta chains. CDR3 protein sequences are deduplicated, and each keeps its most common genes and DNA. For this sample there are some 520,000 distinct CDR3 sequences; roughly 33% appear just once. The top ten clones comprise around 2.4% of the sample. The sample here was PBMCs from the stem cell graft donor, taken from the stem cell graft. All receptors derive from a human donor who donated a stem cell graft to a child with aplastic anemia.

The chain uses TRBV7-9 and TRBJ2-3; D is possibly TRBD1 (5 bases). The CDR3 has 15 amino acids. The V end was cut by 5 bases, the J end by 1 base, with 13 bases between. Germline V lookup: CDR1 SEHNR, CDR2 FQNEAQ (reference sequence). In DNA form, the CDR3 reads TGTGCCAGCAGCACGACAGACCTCGGCACAGATACGCAGTATTTT. Translated: CASSTTDLGTDTQYF.

The chain uses TRBV19 and TRBJ2-7; 9 bases align to TRBD1. The CDR3 covers 15 residues. CDR1 and CDR2 from the germline V gene are LNHDA and SQIVND (reference sequence). The junction had 12 bases not matched to a gene; V was cut back by 5 bases and J by 7 bases. The CDR3 is CASSESGTGRREQYF. CDR3 coding DNA: TGTGCCAGTAGTGAATCCGGGACAGGGCGTCGGGAGCAGTACTTC.

This clonotype has more than one count but fewer than ten. The chain joins TRBV28 to TRBJ1-1; the D gene is possibly TRBD1 (6 bases). CDR1 and CDR2 (germline): MDHEN, SYDVKM. The ends were cut back, 4 bases at V and 6 bases at J, with 15 bases in the middle. The CDR3 runs to 14 residues. CDR3 nucleotide sequence: TGTGCCAGCAGTTCCCCCGGGGGGCCCGCTGAAGCTTTCTTT. It specifies CASSSPGGPAEAFF.

This rearrangement joins TRBV7-8 to TRBJ2-2; D possibly corresponds to TRBD1 (7 bases). Trimming removed 5 bases at V and 4 bases at J, with 14 bases between. This CDR3 spans 15 amino acids. Germline CDR1 is SGHVS and CDR2 is FQNEAQ. The CDR3 DNA reads as TGTGCCAGCAGCCCGGGGGCAGGGGGCACCGGGGAGCTGTTTTTT. Translated, it gives CASSPGAGGTGELFF.

J is TRBJ2-1 and V is TRBV6-5; TRBD2 matches at 11 bases. V gave up 4 bases and J gave up 3 bases; unmatched junction bases: 5. The CDR3 consists of 16 residues. CDR1 is MNHEY and CDR2 is SVGAGI in the germline V gene. The CDR3 loop reads CASSSGLAGYYNEQFF. In DNA, the CDR3 is TGTGCCAGCAGTTCTGGACTAGCGGGTTACTACAATGAGCAGTTCTTC.

This clonotype was seen a handful of times. The chain links TRBV24-1 to TRBJ2-3, with D uncertain. V was clipped by 0 bases and J by 7 bases, with 4 bases between them. Germline loops: CDR1 KGHDR, CDR2 SFDVKD. The CDR3 loop spans 12 amino acids. The CDR3 is CATSDLAYTQYF. The CDR3 bases are TGTGCCACCAGTGATTTGGCTTATACGCAGTATTTT.

The rearrangement uses TRBV7-8 and TRBJ1-5, with TRBD1 identical over 9 bases. Germline trimming cut 4 bases from V and 7 bases from J; bases unmatched to any gene: 11. This CDR3 is 16 amino acids long. The germline gives CDR1 SGHVS, CDR2 FQNEAQ. CDR3 amino acids: CASSSTRTGVGQPQHF. The DNA of the CDR3 is TGTGCCAGCAGCTCGACGAGGACAGGGGTTGGGCAGCCCCAGCATTTT.

The chain is built from TRBV5-8 and TRBJ2-7; TRBD1 might be the D (5 bases). From germline, CDR1 is SGHTS and CDR2 YDEGEE. V dropped 2 bases and J dropped 3 bases, with 12 bases sitting between them. This CDR3 comprises 14 residues. The DNA for the CDR3 is TGTGCCAGCAGCTTTTCCTACCAGGGCTACGAGCAGTACGTC. Protein: CASSFSYQGYEQYV.

J is TRBJ1-4 and V is TRBV20-1; a weak D match, TRBD1 (6 bases). The CDR3 has 17 residues. Germline lookup yields CDR1 DFQATT and CDR2 SNEGSKA (reference sequence). V was trimmed by 3 bases and J by 2 bases, leaving 19 bases between them. CDR3 protein: CSARGLGGLMTNEKLFF. The CDR3 nucleotides are TGCAGTGCTAGGGGCTTGGGGGGGCTTATGACTAATGAAAAACTGTTTTTT.

This chain connects TRBV5-4 to TRBJ1-6; 8 nucleotides line up with TRBD1. J lost 3 bases, V lost 0 bases, and 2 bases had no gene match. There are 16 residues in the CDR3. Germline V CDR1 and CDR2: SGHNT, YYREEE (reference sequence). The CDR3: CASSLAGGVYNSPLHF. The CDR3 bases are TGTGCCAGCAGCTTGGCAGGGGGCGTCTATAATTCACCCCTCCACTTT.

The gene calls are TRBV7-9 and TRBJ1-1; tentatively, D is TRBD1 (6 bases). Germline loops: CDR1 SEHNR, CDR2 FQNEAQ (reference sequence). With 2 bases removed from V and 1 base from J, the gap between germline ends came to 14 bases. CDR3 size: 16 residues. The DNA of the CDR3 is TGTGCCAGCAGCTTAAGGAGGACAGACCCGAACACTGAAGCTTTCTTT. This encodes CASSLRRTDPNTEAFF.

The V and J genes are TRBV4-3 and TRBJ1-6, with 7 nucleotides matching TRBD1. V dropped 1 base and J dropped 7; count of bases not matched to a gene: 10. CDR3 size: 17 residues. CDR1 and CDR2 from the germline V gene are LGHNA and YSLEER. CDR3 sequence: CASSQAGGMGGNSPLHF. CDR3 bases: TGCGCCAGCAGCCAAGCAGGGGGGATGGGTGGAAATTCACCCCTCCACTTT.

This clonotype was observed a handful of times. This chain connects TRBV20-1 to TRBJ2-3; the D is unclear. The CDR3 runs to 14 residues. Per the germline V gene, CDR1 is DFQATT and CDR2 is SNEGSKA (reference sequence). Trimming stripped 0 bases from V and 4 bases from J, with 11 bases between. In nucleotides, the CDR3 is TGCAGTGCTAGAGAGCCGGAGTTCCCAGATACGCAGTATTTT. Protein sequence: CSAREPEFPDTQYF.

The sample holds a few counts of this clonotype. The rearrangement uses TRBV5-1 and TRBJ2-3; 7 nucleotides match TRBD2. Unmatched junction bases numbered 7, after V lost 2 bases and J lost 10 bases. This CDR3 has 13 residues. The V gene's germline CDR1 is SGHRS and CDR2 YFSETQ. Written as DNA, the CDR3 is TGCGCCAGCAGCTTCCGGGGGGAGCTCCCGCAGTATTTT. Protein: CASSFRGELPQYF. Filled out from reference TRBV5-1 and TRBJ2-3, the complete variable domain reads KAGVTQTPRYLIKTRGQQVTLSCSPISGHRSVSWYQQTPGQGLQFLFEYFSETQRNKGNFPGRFSGRQFSNSRSEMNVSTLELGDSALYLCASSFRGELPQYFGPGTRLTVL.

The V call is TRBV27, the J call TRBJ2-5; D possibly corresponds to TRBD1 (6 bases). V lost 5 bases, J lost 5 bases, and 12 bases lay in between. Germline lookup yields CDR1 MNHEY and CDR2 SMNVEV (reference sequence). This CDR3 contains 13 residues. CDR3 bases: TGTGCCAGCAGTATCGGACAGACGGAGACCCAGTACTTC. Residues: CASSIGQTETQYF.

Ten or more counts support this clonotype. One junction end does not reproduce the germline sequence, and a read error may be involved. The gene calls are TRBV4-3 and TRBJ2-1; D is ambiguous. The CDR3 loop spans 15 amino acids. Germline V gives CDR1 LGHNA, CDR2 YSLEER. The CDR3 sequence: CASSQDGGSYNEQFF. Written as DNA, the CDR3 is TGTGCCAGCAGCCAAGACGGCGGCTCCTACAATGAGCAGTTCTTC.